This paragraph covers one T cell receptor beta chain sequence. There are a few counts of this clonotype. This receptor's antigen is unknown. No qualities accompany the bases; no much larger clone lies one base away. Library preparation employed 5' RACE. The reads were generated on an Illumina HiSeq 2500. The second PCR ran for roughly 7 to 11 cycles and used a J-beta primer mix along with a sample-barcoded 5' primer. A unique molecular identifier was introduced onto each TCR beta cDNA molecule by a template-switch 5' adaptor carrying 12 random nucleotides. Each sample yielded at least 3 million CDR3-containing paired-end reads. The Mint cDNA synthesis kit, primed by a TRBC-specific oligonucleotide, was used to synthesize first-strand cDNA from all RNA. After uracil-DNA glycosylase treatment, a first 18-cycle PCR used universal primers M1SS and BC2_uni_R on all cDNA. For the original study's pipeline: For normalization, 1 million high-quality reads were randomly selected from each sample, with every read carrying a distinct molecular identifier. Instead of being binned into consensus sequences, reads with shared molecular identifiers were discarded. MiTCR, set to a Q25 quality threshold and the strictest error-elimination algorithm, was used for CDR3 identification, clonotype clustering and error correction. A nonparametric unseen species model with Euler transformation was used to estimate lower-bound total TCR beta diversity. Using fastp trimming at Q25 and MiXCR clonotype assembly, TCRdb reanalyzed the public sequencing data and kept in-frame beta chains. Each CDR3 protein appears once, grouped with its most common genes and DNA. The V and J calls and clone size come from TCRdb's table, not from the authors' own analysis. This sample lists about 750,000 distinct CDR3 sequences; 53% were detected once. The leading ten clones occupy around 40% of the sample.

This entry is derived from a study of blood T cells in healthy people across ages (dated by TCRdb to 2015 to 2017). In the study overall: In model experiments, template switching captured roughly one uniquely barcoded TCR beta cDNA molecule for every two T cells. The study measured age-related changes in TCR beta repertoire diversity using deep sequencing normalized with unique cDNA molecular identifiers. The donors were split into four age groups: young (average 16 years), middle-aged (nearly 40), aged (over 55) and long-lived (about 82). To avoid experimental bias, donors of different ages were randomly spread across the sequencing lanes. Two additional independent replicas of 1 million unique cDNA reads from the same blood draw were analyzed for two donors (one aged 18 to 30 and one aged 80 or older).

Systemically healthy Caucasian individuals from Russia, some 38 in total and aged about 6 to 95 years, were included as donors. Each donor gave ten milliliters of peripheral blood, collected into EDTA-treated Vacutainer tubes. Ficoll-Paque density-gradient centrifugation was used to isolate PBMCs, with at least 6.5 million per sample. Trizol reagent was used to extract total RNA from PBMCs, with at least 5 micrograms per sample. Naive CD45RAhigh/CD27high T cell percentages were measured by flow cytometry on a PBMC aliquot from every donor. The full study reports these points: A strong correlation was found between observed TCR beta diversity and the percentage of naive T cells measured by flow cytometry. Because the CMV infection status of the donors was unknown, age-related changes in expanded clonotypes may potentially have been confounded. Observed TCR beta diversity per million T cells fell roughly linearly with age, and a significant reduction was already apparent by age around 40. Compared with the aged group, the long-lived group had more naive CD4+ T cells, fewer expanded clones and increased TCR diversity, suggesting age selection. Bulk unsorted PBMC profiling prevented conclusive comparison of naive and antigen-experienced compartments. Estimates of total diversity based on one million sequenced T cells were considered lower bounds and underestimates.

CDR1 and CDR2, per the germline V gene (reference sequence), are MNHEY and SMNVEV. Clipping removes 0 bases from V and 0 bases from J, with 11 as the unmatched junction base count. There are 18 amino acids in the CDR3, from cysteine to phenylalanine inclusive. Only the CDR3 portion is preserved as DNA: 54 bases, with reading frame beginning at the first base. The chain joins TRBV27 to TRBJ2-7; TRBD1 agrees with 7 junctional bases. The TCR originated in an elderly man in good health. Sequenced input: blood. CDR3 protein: CASSLSRSQGLPSYEQYF. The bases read TGTGCCAGCAGTTTATCGCGATCACAGGGGCTTCCCTCCTACGAGCAGTACTTC.